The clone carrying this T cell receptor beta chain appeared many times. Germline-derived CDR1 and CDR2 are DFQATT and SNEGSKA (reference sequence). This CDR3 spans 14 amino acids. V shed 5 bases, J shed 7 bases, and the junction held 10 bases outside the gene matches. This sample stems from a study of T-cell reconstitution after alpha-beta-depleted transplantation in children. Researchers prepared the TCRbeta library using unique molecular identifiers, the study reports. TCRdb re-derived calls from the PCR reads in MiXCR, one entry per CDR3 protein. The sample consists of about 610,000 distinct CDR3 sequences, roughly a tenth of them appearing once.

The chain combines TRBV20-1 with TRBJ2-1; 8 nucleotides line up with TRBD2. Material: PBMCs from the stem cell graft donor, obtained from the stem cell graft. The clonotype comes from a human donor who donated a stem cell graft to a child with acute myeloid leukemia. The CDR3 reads CSAFIAGPRNEQFF. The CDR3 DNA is TGCAGTGCTTTTATAGCGGGACCTAGAAATGAGCAGTTCTTC.